This TCR beta chain came from a study of OX40 agonist ivuxolimab in advanced cancers. At the level of the study: Patients enrolled in dose escalation were diagnosed with hepatocellular carcinoma, melanoma, renal cell or head and neck cancer. Checkpoint inhibitors had been given previously to about 38% of patients. Whole-study results and caveats: The average count of expanded clones was higher among CD8+ T cells than among CD4+.

Profiled with immunoSEQ multiplex PCR; TCRdb holds only in-frame clones, not every one. The sample records tens of thousands of clones, about four fifths being singletons. Germline loops: CDR1 SGHRS, CDR2 YFSETQ. The V gene lost 0 bases and the J gene lost 1 base, with 4 bases spanning the gap. The CDR3 spans 13 residues. Worth noting for this clone: Its antigen is not known.

This chain uses TRBV5-1 with TRBJ2-5; no clear D. The sample in question was CD4+ or CD8+ T cells sorted from blood, obtained in a trial of the OX40 agonist ivuxolimab. The sequence derives from an adult with an advanced solid tumor such as melanoma, head and neck, liver or kidney cancer. DNA of the CDR3: TGCGCCAGCAGCTTGGAGAGCCAAGAGACCCAGTACTTC. Translating gives CASSLESQETQYF.